Listed here is a single T cell receptor (beta chain). Its antigen is still unknown. V gave up 3 bases and J gave up 2 bases, with 26 bases separating them. Per the germline V gene, CDR1 is MGHRA and CDR2 is YSYEKL. CDR3 length: 19 residues. This record belongs to a study of cytomegalovirus exposure and HLA in healthy donors. Regarding the study as a whole: Using a false discovery rate of 0.05, a later analysis showed that some 16,000 TCR beta sequences were associated with HLA alleles.

The PCR employed 60 Vbeta primers together with 13 Jbeta primers. The method was immunoSEQ multiplex PCR; TCRdb's version includes in-frame clones alone and lacks a portion of them. The table includes about 130,000 clones, about four fifths detected once. This chain uses TRBV4-1 with TRBJ2-7; a possible D gene is TRBD1 (5 bases). The sample consisted of PBMCs. This clonotype originated in a woman aged 40 to 49 in good health and CMV-seropositive. CDR3 bases: TGCGCCAGCAGCCAGAGCCTGGACGCCACAGGTCCCTTAGCCTACGAGCAGTACTTC. It translates to CASSQSLDATGPLAYEQYF.